The next 20 T cell receptor beta chains were all read from a single sample in a study of cytomegalovirus exposure and HLA in healthy donors. 60 Vbeta and 13 Jbeta primers were used in PCR. Generated by immunoSEQ multiplex PCR, the TCRdb table keeps only in-frame clones and is missing some. The sample lists some 170,000 clones; around four fifths were seen once. Sequenced input: PBMCs. These receptor sequences come from a man aged 50 to 60 in good health and CMV-seropositive.

The rearrangement links TRBV7-2 to TRBJ1-6; D not certain. The CDR3 covers 17 residues. V lost 1 base and J lost 0, with 10 bases in between. Germline CDR1 and CDR2: SGHTA and FQGNSA. The CDR3 spells CASSLGRRSSYNSPLHF. In DNA, the CDR3 is TGTGCCAGCAGCTTAGGGCGGAGGAGCTCCTATAATTCACCCCTCCACTTT.

A word on this clone: The DNA is left out, because the CDR3 cannot be placed on it with certainty; the CDR3 is given as TCRdb lists it. The chain carries TRBV19 and TRBJ2-2; the DNA was not compared with TRBD1, the D call given in the table. Germline V gives CDR1 LNHDA, CDR2 SQIVND (reference sequence). The CDR3 numbers 16 amino acids, ends counted. The CDR3 loop reads CASSTGGELRRRELFF.

This chain joins TRBV7-2 and TRBJ1-2, with D uncertain. Trimming pared 3 bases from V and 4 bases from J, leaving 15 bases between. The length of the CDR3 is 15 residues. The germline gives CDR1 SGHTA, CDR2 FQGNSA. The CDR3 DNA reads as TGTGCCAGCAGCTTGTCCCCCGGGTTCAGCTATGGCTACACCTTC. Translated: CASSLSPGFSYGYTF.

The chain employs TRBV6-6 and TRBJ1-5; a weak D match, TRBD1 (6 bases). The germline V gene has CDR1 MNHNY and CDR2 SVGAGI (reference sequence). V lost 7 bases, J lost 4 bases, and 17 bases lay in between. The CDR3 extends over 15 amino acids. CDR3 residues: CASNSGQQGNQPQHF. The CDR3 bases are TGTGCCAGCAACTCCGGTCAACAGGGAAATCAGCCCCAGCATTTT.

J is TRBJ1-1 and V is TRBV9, with 9 bases lining up with TRBD1. The CDR3 is made up of 18 amino acids. The V and J ends lost 3 bases and 0 bases, in that order; junction bases with no gene match: 12. The germline V gene has CDR1 SGDLS and CDR2 YYNGEE. CDR3 sequence (DNA): TGTGCCAGCAGCGAGAAAGAAACAGGGGGCGGGATGAACACTGAAGCTTTCTTT. The encoded protein is CASSEKETGGGMNTEAFF.

The gene calls are TRBV28 and TRBJ2-7; 12 bases line up with TRBD2. The CDR3 sequence is 13 residues long. The V gene's germline CDR1 is MDHEN and CDR2 SYDVKM. CDR3 loop: CAKATSGSYEQYF. The CDR3 bases are TGTGCGAAGGCGACTAGCGGGAGCTACGAGCAGTACTTC.

This clone was seen a single time. The chain links TRBV28 to TRBJ1-1; 7 positions agree with TRBD1. V was pared by 8 bases and J by 9 bases, with 6 bases of the junction left unmatched. The CDR3 has 11 residues. From germline, CDR1 is MDHEN and CDR2 SYDVKM. The CDR3 protein is CASVLQGKAFF. The DNA of the CDR3 is TGTGCCAGCGTACTACAGGGGAAAGCTTTCTTT.

The chain combines TRBV5-1 with TRBJ1-6; D possibly corresponds to TRBD1 (6 bases). The CDR3 loop spans 15 amino acids. CDR1 SGHRS and CDR2 YFSETQ come from the germline V gene. Trimming removed 4 bases from V and 7 bases from J, with 15 bases in between. Written as DNA, the CDR3 is TGCGCCAGCAGCCCCACCCCCGGACAGAATTCACCCCTCCACTTT. It yields the protein CASSPTPGQNSPLHF.

The chain couples TRBV2 to TRBJ2-5; D remains unclear. The tail of the sequence fits TRBJ2-7 better, so the J call may be wrong. CDR3 length equals 11 residues. The germline V gene encodes CDR1 SNHLY and CDR2 FYNNEI. CDR3 region: CASTYHYEQYF. Here the CDR3 DNA reads TGTGCCAGCACCTACCACTACGAGCAGTACTTC.

V gene TRBV30 combines with J gene TRBJ1-2; possibly TRBD1 for D (5 bases). CDR3 size: 13 residues. The ends were cut back, 0 bases at V and 2 bases at J, with 7 bases in the middle. The germline V gene encodes CDR1 GTSNPN and CDR2 SVGIG (reference sequence). CDR3 loop: CAWSVAGNYGYTF. CDR3 nucleotides: TGTGCCTGGAGTGTCGCAGGGAACTATGGCTACACCTTC.

The V and J genes are TRBV4-1 and TRBJ2-1; a possible D gene is TRBD1 (6 bases). In germline, CDR1 is MGHRA, CDR2 YSYEKL. V gave up 0 bases and J gave up 11 bases, with 23 bases separating them. This CDR3 has 17 residues. CDR3 protein: CASSQDQNRVGDWKQFF. CDR3 DNA: TGCGCCAGCAGCCAAGACCAAAACAGGGTAGGGGATTGGAAGCAGTTCTTC.

This clone was picked up a small number of times. The rearrangement uses TRBV29-1 and TRBJ2-5; D gene uncertain. The CDR3 has 13 residues. Trimming shortened V by 3 bases and J by 2 bases, and 10 bases separated the two germline ends. CDR1 SQVTM and CDR2 ANQGSEA come from the germline V gene. CDR3 region: CSVDENTQETQYF. As DNA, the CDR3 is TGCAGCGTTGATGAGAATACGCAAGAGACCCAGTACTTC.

This chain connects TRBV2 to TRBJ1-6; TRBD1 matches at 11 bases. This CDR3 comprises 16 residues. V dropped 8 bases and J dropped 7; count of bases not matched to a gene: 10. Germline V lookup: CDR1 SNHLY, CDR2 FYNNEI. The CDR3 here is CASLRTGGILNSPLHF. As DNA, the CDR3 is TGTGCCAGCCTAAGGACAGGGGGCATTTTGAATTCACCCCTCCACTTT.

This chain's CDR3 is CASSLGTGFQETQYF. In DNA, the CDR3 is TGTGCCAGCAGCCTAGGAACAGGGTTCCAAGAGACCCAGTACTTC. The rearrangement uses TRBV7-7 and TRBJ2-5, with a tentative D call TRBD1 (6 bases). Trimming took off 5 bases at V and 1 base at J, with 14 bases between the two ends. Germline V gene sequence: CDR1 SSHAT, CDR2 FNYEAQ (reference sequence). There are 15 residues in the CDR3.

The gene calls are TRBV29-1 and TRBJ1-2, with TRBD1 identical over 7 bases. Germline V gives CDR1 SQVTM, CDR2 ANQGSEA. V was pared by 6 bases and J by 3 bases, with 7 bases of the junction left unmatched. The CDR3 has 13 amino acids. For the CDR3, the DNA is TGCAGCGTACAAGACAGGGCCCACTATGGCTACACCTTC. Translated: CSVQDRAHYGYTF.

V is TRBV5-1 and J is TRBJ2-1, with 9 positions matching TRBD1. The CDR3 sequence is 14 residues long. Trimming took 4 bases from V and 7 from J; bases not matched to a gene: 6. CDR1 is SGHRS, CDR2 YFSETQ, per germline. The DNA of the CDR3 is TGCGCCAGCAGCCAGGGGACAGGGTCGAATGAGCAGTTCTTC. Translating it yields CASSQGTGSNEQFF.

This clone has a single count. The CDR3 region is CASSAGTLNTEAFF. CDR3 coding DNA: TGTGCCAGTAGTGCCGGGACATTGAACACTGAAGCTTTCTTT. The genes are TRBV19 and TRBJ1-1, with a tentative D call TRBD1 (6 bases). The V end lost 5 bases, the J end lost 0 bases, and 10 bases lay between the germline ends. CDR1 is LNHDA, CDR2 SQIVND, per germline (reference sequence). CDR3 length equals 14 residues.

The chain has TRBV28 and TRBJ1-1; TRBD1 aligns across 8 bases. The CDR3 sequence is 13 residues long. The trim removed 3 bases at V and 8 bases at J, leaving 5 bases unmatched. Germline V gene lookup returns CDR1 MDHEN and CDR2 SYDVKM. CDR3 coding DNA: TGTGCCAGCAGTTTCGGACAGGGATGGGAAGCTTTCTTT. Its protein product is CASSFGQGWEAFF.

V and J are TRBV4-2 and TRBJ2-7; 12 nucleotides agree with TRBD2. V shed 0 bases, J shed 2 bases, and the junction held 5 bases outside the gene matches. Germline CDR1 and CDR2: LGHNA and YNFKEQ. The CDR3 is made up of 17 amino acids. CDR3 in DNA: TGTGCCAGCAGCCAAGAGATCGGACTAGCGGGACCCTACGAGCAGTACTTC. This codes for CASSQEIGLAGPYEQYF.

The chain has TRBV21-1 and TRBJ2-7; the tabulated D call, TRBD1, remains unverified against the DNA. TRBV21-1 is an annotated pseudogene. There are 15 residues in the CDR3. CDR3 protein: CASSSEGARDLEQYF. DNA of the CDR3: TGTGCCAGCAGCAGTGAGGGGGCGAGAGATCTCGAGCAGTACTTC.